Shown below are 20 T cell receptor beta chains from a single sample sequenced in a study of vaccination effects on CD4 cells after COVID-19. Under the ViraFEST assay, PBMC were stimulated with viral peptide pools so that antigen-specific CD4+ T cells expanded. Sequencing was performed afterwards. Isolation of CD4+ T cells took place after around 10 days of culture. The assay was immunoSEQ multiplex PCR, and TCRdb's table has in-frame clones only and misses some. The sample lists 20,000 to 25,000 clones, about three quarters occurring once. Their cognate antigens are unknown. The source material was CD4+ T cells from PBMCs cultured with HCoV-229E spike peptides, sampled before COVID-19 vaccination. All receptors come from a human donor who received a COVID-19 vaccine.

The chain recombines TRBV12-5 with TRBJ2-2; TRBD1 matches at 8 bases. Germline loops: CDR1 LGHNT, CDR2 FRNRAP. With 3 bases clipped from V and 1 base from J, the junction kept 13 bases outside the gene matches. CDR3 length equals 19 residues. The CDR3 DNA reads TGTGCTAGTGGTTTTCTCCTTGGACAGGGTTTTAGGAACACCGGGGAGCTGTTTTTT. It is translated as CASGFLLGQGFRNTGELFF.

CDR3 loop: CASSLEPHRVDNSPLHF. CDR3 nucleotides: TGCGCCAGCAGCTTGGAGCCTCACAGGGTAGACAATTCACCCCTCCACTTT. The chain combines TRBV5-1 with TRBJ1-6; TRBD1 might be the D (6 bases). The germline CDR1 and CDR2 sequences are SGHRS and YFSETQ. Trimming shortened V by 0 bases and J by 7 bases, and 17 bases separated the two germline ends. The CDR3 runs to 17 residues.

This sequence joins TRBV10-1 and TRBJ2-7; 9 positions agree with TRBD2. From germline, CDR1 is WNHNN and CDR2 SYGVQD (reference sequence). The CDR3 runs to 16 residues. Trimming at V came to 4 bases and at J to 5 bases, leaving 12 bases not matched to a gene. The CDR3 sequence is CASSGNSGSSGDEQYF. Written as DNA, the CDR3 is TGCGCCAGCAGTGGGAATAGCGGGAGCTCGGGCGACGAGCAGTACTTC.

The gene calls are TRBV7-9 and TRBJ2-1, with TRBD1 matching over 8 bases. J gave up 1 base and V 5 bases, and 16 bases lay outside the gene matches. CDR1 is SEHNR, CDR2 FQNEAQ, per germline (reference sequence). The CDR3 length is 19 residues. This chain's CDR3 is CASSPVGVQGAYSYNEQFF. CDR3 nucleotides: TGTGCCAGCAGCCCCGTGGGGGTGCAGGGGGCGTATTCCTACAATGAGCAGTTCTTC.

This rearrangement joins TRBV24-1 to TRBJ1-4, with a tentative D call TRBD1 (5 bases). The V end lost 4 bases, the J end lost 5 bases, and 16 bases lay between the germline ends. The CDR3 consists of 16 residues. Germline-derived CDR1 and CDR2 are KGHDR and SFDVKD. CDR3 region: CATSEGFTGRNEKLFF. DNA of the CDR3: TGTGCCACCAGTGAAGGCTTCACGGGGCGAAATGAAAAACTGTTTTTT.

J is TRBJ1-1 and V is TRBV6-5, with TRBD1 matching 8 bases. This CDR3 contains 15 residues. Trimming at V came to 0 bases and at J to 4 bases, leaving 4 bases not matched to a gene. The germline V gene encodes CDR1 MNHEY and CDR2 SVGAGI. The CDR3 nucleotides read TGTGCCAGCAGTTACTCGGGGCAGGGGGCCACTGAAGCTTTCTTT. It yields the protein CASSYSGQGATEAFF.

The rearrangement joins TRBV6-1 to TRBJ2-3; D remains ambiguous. This CDR3 contains 12 residues. Germline assignment: CDR1 MNHNS and CDR2 SASEGT. Trimming took off 3 bases at V and 4 bases at J, with 5 bases between the two ends. The CDR3 sequence: CASSEHADTQYF. The CDR3 DNA reads TGTGCCAGCAGTGAGCACGCAGATACGCAGTATTTT.

The gene calls are TRBV6-5 and TRBJ1-1; the D is unclear. Germline lookup yields CDR1 MNHEY and CDR2 SVGAGI. V lost 0 bases and J 6 bases, leaving 11 bases between the germline ends. The length of the CDR3 is 14 residues. Written as DNA, the CDR3 is TGTGCCAGCAGTTACTCGGGAGGGAGGGCTGAAGCTTTCTTT. This encodes CASSYSGGRAEAFF.

The chain links TRBV5-4 to TRBJ2-7; the D gene is possibly TRBD1 (5 bases). The V gene's germline CDR1 is SGHNT and CDR2 YYREEE (reference sequence). The CDR3 consists of 15 residues. Trimming removed 0 bases at V and 6 bases at J, with 16 bases between. In DNA form, the CDR3 reads TGTGCCAGCAGCTTGGGATCTCAGGGTCTGGTCGAGCAGTACTTC. Residues: CASSLGSQGLVEQYF.

The chain has TRBV7-6 and TRBJ2-7; D is unresolved. CDR1 and CDR2 (germline): SGHVS, FNYEAQ. CDR3 length equals 14 residues. Between the trimmed V and J ends, which lost 6 bases and 0 bases, there was a span of 12 bases. The CDR3, as DNA: TGTGCCAGCAGTCCTGTCCTTAGCTCCTACGAGCAGTACTTC. It encodes CASSPVLSSYEQYF.

The V and J genes are TRBV4-1 and TRBJ2-2; D unresolved. This CDR3 is 13 amino acids long. Germline lookup yields CDR1 MGHRA and CDR2 YSYEKL. The V gene lost 1 base and the J gene lost 6 bases, with 6 bases spanning the gap. CDR3 sequence: CASSQAISGELFF. DNA of the CDR3: TGCGCCAGCAGCCAAGCGATTTCCGGGGAGCTGTTTTTT.

This chain connects TRBV29-1 to TRBJ2-3; perhaps D is TRBD1 or TRBD2 (7 bases each). Trimming removed 7 bases at V and 0 bases at J, with 17 bases between. CDR3 length: 15 residues. Germline CDR1 SQVTM, CDR2 ANQGSEA. The CDR3 sequence: CSAQSGTESTDTQYF. The DNA for the CDR3 is TGCAGCGCCCAAAGCGGGACAGAAAGCACAGATACGCAGTATTTT.

This chain joins TRBV4-1 and TRBJ1-5, with a weak D call TRBD1 (6 bases). The V end was cut by 1 base, the J end by 7 bases, with 20 bases between. Germline V gene data show CDR1 as MGHRA and CDR2 as YSYEKL. The CDR3 length is 17 residues. CDR3 bases: TGCGCCAGCAGCCAAGGGGGGGCAGGGCCGGTGCGGCAGCCCCAGCATTTT. This encodes CASSQGGAGPVRQPQHF.

The chain links TRBV12-2 to TRBJ2-7; TRBD2 is the table's D call, not checked against the DNA. TRBV12-2 is noted as a pseudogene. The CDR3 consists of 16 residues. CDR3 protein: CASRSGTSGSLNEQYF. In DNA form, the CDR3 reads TGTGCAAGTCGCTCGGGGACTAGCGGGAGTCTCAACGAGCAGTACTTC.

This chain uses TRBV7-2 with TRBJ2-1, with 8 bases that match TRBD1. Per the germline V gene, CDR1 is SGHTA and CDR2 is FQGNSA. V trimming: 5 bases; J trimming: 6 bases; junction bases outside the gene matches: 9. This CDR3 region has 15 residues. The CDR3 coding sequence is TGTGCCAGCAGCGGCGACAGGGGCTCGTTCAATGAGCAGTTCTTC. Its protein is CASSGDRGSFNEQFF. The whole variable domain, filled in from reference TRBV7-2 and TRBJ2-1, reads GAGVSQSPSNKVTEKGKDVELRCDPISGHTALYWYRQSLGQGLEFLIYFQGNSAPDKSGLPSDRFSAERTGGSVSTLTIQRTQQEDSAVYLCASSGDRGSFNEQFFGPGTRLTVL.

This sequence joins TRBV12-3 or TRBV12-4 and TRBJ2-5; D ambiguous. V shed 5 bases and J shed 1 base, with 8 bases lying between them. The CDR3 runs to 13 residues. The DNA of the CDR3 is TGTGCCAGCAGTCAGAGTATCCAAGAGACCCAGTACTTC. Translating gives CASSQSIQETQYF.

The rearrangement joins TRBV6-5 to TRBJ1-2; D uncertain. Germline assignment: CDR1 MNHEY and CDR2 SVGAGI. This CDR3 contains 16 residues. The V end was cut by 2 bases, the J end by 0 bases, with 13 bases between. The CDR3 loop is CASSYRRGSANYGYTF. As DNA, the CDR3 is TGTGCCAGCAGTTACCGTCGCGGGTCCGCTAACTATGGCTACACCTTC.

The gene calls are TRBV19 and TRBJ2-2, with 7 bases aligning to TRBD1. CDR3 length: 15 amino acids. CDR1 LNHDA and CDR2 SQIVND come from the germline V gene (reference sequence). V gave up 5 bases and J gave up 2 bases; unmatched junction bases: 5. The CDR3 spells CASSLQGPNTGELFF. CDR3 bases: TGTGCCAGTAGTTTACAGGGGCCTAACACCGGGGAGCTGTTTTTT.

The chain joins TRBV6-5 to TRBJ1-1, with 8 bases identical to TRBD1. V was pared by 7 bases and J by 3 bases, with 10 bases of the junction left unmatched. The CDR3 runs to 15 residues. Germline CDR1 is MNHEY and CDR2 is SVGAGI. CDR3 sequence: CASTLLQGADTEAFF. CDR3 coding DNA: TGTGCCAGCACCCTCCTCCAGGGGGCGGACACTGAAGCTTTCTTT.

The chain has TRBV7-9 and TRBJ2-7; D might be TRBD1 (6 bases). There are 13 residues in the CDR3. CDR1 and CDR2 from the germline V gene are SEHNR and FQNEAQ (reference sequence). Trimming cost V 5 bases and J 3 bases, with 11 bases left between them. The CDR3 DNA sequence: TGTGCCAGCAGCCCACGGACAGACTACGAGCAGTACTTC. It encodes CASSPRTDYEQYF.